The sequence of this T cell receptor beta chain was determined in a study of T-cell memory formation after mild COVID-19. In TCRdb, the 5' RACE reads were re-called with MiXCR into one record per CDR3 protein. This table holds about 390,000 distinct CDR3 sequences, roughly 15% found once. V was cut by 5 bases and J by 0 bases, with 20 bases left in between. This CDR3 spans 19 amino acids. The TCR originated in a man younger than 35 who had mild COVID-19 (a few samples of this study predate the infection). Cell type and time point are not known. The chain links TRBV12-3 or TRBV12-4 to TRBJ2-6; D uncertain. Sequenced input: PBMCs or a T cell subset sorted from them (not recorded which). The CDR3 DNA sequence: TGTGCCAGCAGTCTCAGGTTAGGGATCGTGAGCTCTGGGGCCAACGTCCTGACTTTC. The encoded protein is CASSLRLGIVSSGANVLTF.